This T cell receptor beta chain was sequenced in a study of blood T cells in healthy people across ages. Study results and caveats: Those diversity estimates obtained from one million T cells were thought to be underestimates.

Sample-barcoded 5' priming and a J-beta primer mix drove a second PCR of 7 to 11 cycles. MiXCR was run by TCRdb on the 5' RACE reads, yielding one entry per CDR3 protein. The profile shows about 930,000 distinct CDR3 sequences, about 27% of them singletons. This clonotype was seen at least ten times. The antigen is unknown. The CDR3 runs 13 residues. Trimming took off 3 bases at V and 3 bases at J, with 8 bases between the two ends. The V gene's germline CDR1 is SGHTA and CDR2 FQGNSA. This sample also appeared in a second study, on T cells of mothers and their children. That paper adds: The sample comes from eight or nine healthy Caucasian donors: mothers and children.

The receptor comes from a middle-aged woman in good health. The sequencing sample was made of blood. The chain links TRBV7-2 to TRBJ2-5; possible D gene TRBD1, 5 bases. Here the CDR3 reads CASSFQGKETQYF. The CDR3 DNA is TGTGCCAGCAGCTTCCAGGGTAAAGAGACCCAGTACTTC.